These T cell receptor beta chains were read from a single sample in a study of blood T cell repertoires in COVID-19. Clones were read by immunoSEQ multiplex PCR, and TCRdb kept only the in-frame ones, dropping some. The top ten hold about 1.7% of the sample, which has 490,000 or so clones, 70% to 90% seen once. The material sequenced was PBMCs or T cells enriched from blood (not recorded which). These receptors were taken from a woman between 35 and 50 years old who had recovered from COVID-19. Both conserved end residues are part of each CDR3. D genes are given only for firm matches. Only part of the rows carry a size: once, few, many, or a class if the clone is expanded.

CDR3: CATSPASSVHSGPSYEQYF
DNA: TGTGCCACCAGTCCGGCCTCCTCCGTTCATAGCGGGCCATCCTACGAGCAGTACTTC
J: TRBJ2-7
size: .
V: TRBV24-1
D: TRBD2

CDR3: CASSLVAGSETQYF
DNA: TGTGCCAGCAGCTTGGTTGCAGGTTCGGAGACCCAGTACTTC
J: TRBJ2-5
size: .
V: TRBV5-8
D: .

CDR3: CASSLGVGGSYGYTF
DNA: TGTGCCAGCAGCTTAGGGGTTGGAGGGTCCTATGGCTACACCTTC
J: TRBJ1-2
size: .
V: TRBV11-2
D: .

CDR3: CAIGAGTGYYEQYF
DNA: TGTGCCATCGGCGCAGGGACAGGGTACTACGAGCAGTACTTC
J: TRBJ2-7
size: .
V: TRBV10-3
D: TRBD1

CDR3: CASSLVGTGGINEQFF
DNA: TGCGCCAGCAGCCTAGTTGGGACAGGGGGCATAAATGAGCAGTTCTTC
J: TRBJ2-1
size: once
V: TRBV5-1
D: TRBD1

CDR3: CASSETRQERGYGYTF
DNA: TGTGCCAGCAGTGAAACTCGACAGGAAAGGGGTTATGGCTACACCTTC
J: TRBJ1-2
size: .
V: TRBV2
D: .

CDR3: CASSRGGQISSGANVLTF
DNA: TGTGCCAGCAGTCGAGGCGGACAGATAAGCTCTGGGGCCAACGTCCTGACTTTC
J: TRBJ2-6
size: .
V: TRBV7-9
D: .

CDR3: CASSHRRAGAEQFF
DNA: TGTGCCAGCAGCCATAGACGCGCGGGAGCTGAGCAGTTCTTC
J: TRBJ2-1
size: .
V: TRBV14
D: TRBD2

CDR3: CASSQVLLVGYTF
DNA: TGTGCCAGCAGCCAAGTCCTCCTCGTTGGCTACACCTTC
J: TRBJ1-2
size: .
V: TRBV3-1/TRBV3-2
D: .

CDR3: CATSDRVAVEQYF
DNA: TGTGCCACCAGCGACCGTGTTGCGGTTGAGCAGTACTTC
J: TRBJ2-7
size: .
V: TRBV15
D: .

CDR3: CAWTSGDIQYF
DNA: TGTGCCTGGACATCAGGGGACATTCAGTACTTC
J: TRBJ2-4
size: .
V: TRBV30
D: .

CDR3: CASSKQAATNTEAFF
DNA: TGTGCCAGCAGTAAACAGGCCGCCACTAACACTGAAGCTTTCTTT
J: TRBJ1-1
size: .
V: TRBV7-9
D: .

CDR3: CAIRDRGMETQYF
DNA: TGCGCCATCCGGGACAGGGGTATGGAGACCCAGTACTTC
J: TRBJ2-5
size: .
V: TRBV10-2
D: TRBD1

CDR3: CASRPQWSGEQYF
DNA: TGTGCCAGCAGACCACAGTGGTCCGGCGAGCAGTACTTC
J: TRBJ2-7
size: once
V: TRBV6-5
D: .

CDR3: CATSDPGDTQYF
DNA: TGTGCCACCAGTGATCCAGGGGATACGCAGTATTTT
J: TRBJ2-3
size: few
V: TRBV24-1
D: .

CDR3: CAWSGQNNQPQHF
DNA: TGTGCCTGGAGTGGACAGAACAATCAGCCCCAGCATTTT
J: TRBJ1-5
size: .
V: TRBV30
D: .

CDR3: CASTRGGSGYGYTF
DNA: TGTGCCAGCACCCGAGGGGGCTCGGGCTATGGCTACACCTTC
J: TRBJ1-2
size: .
V: TRBV11-2
D: TRBD1

CDR3: CASTLGLGDSPLHF
DNA: TGTGCCAGCACCTTGGGACTTGGAGATTCACCCCTCCACTTT
J: TRBJ1-6
size: .
V: TRBV6-5
D: .

CDR3: CASSPMTETYEQYF
DNA: TGTGCCAGCTCACCGATGACAGAGACCTACGAGCAGTACTTC
J: TRBJ2-7
size: once
V: TRBV18
D: .

CDR3: CASSLARAGGSYEQYF
DNA: TGTGCCAGCAGCTTAGCGCGAGCGGGAGGTTCCTACGAGCAGTACTTC
J: TRBJ2-7
size: once
V: TRBV7-2
D: TRBD2

CDR3: CASSQGGTGSNEQFF
DNA: TGTGCCAGCAGCCAAGGGGGGACAGGGAGCAATGAGCAGTTCTTC
J: TRBJ2-1
size: .
V: TRBV3-1/TRBV3-2
D: TRBD1

CDR3: CASSEWGQSSLHF
DNA: TGTGCCAGCAGTGAATGGGGACAGTCCTCCCTCCACTTT
J: TRBJ1-6
size: .
V: TRBV6-1
D: TRBD1

CDR3: CASSYPDNNSPLHF
DNA: TGTGCCAGCAGTTACCCGGACAATAATTCACCCCTCCACTTT
J: TRBJ1-6
size: .
V: TRBV27
D: .

CDR3: CASGFLSGKGRNYGYTF
DNA: TGTGCCAGCGGCTTCCTCAGCGGGAAGGGCAGGAACTATGGCTACACCTTC
J: TRBJ1-2
size: .
V: TRBV27
D: .

CDR3: CASSINGGLSNQPQHF
DNA: TGTGCCAGTAGTATAAACGGCGGACTTAGCAATCAGCCCCAGCATTTT
J: TRBJ1-5
size: few
V: TRBV19
D: .

CDR3: CASSLRLASRYNEQFF
DNA: TGTGCCAGCAGCTTGCGGCTAGCGTCCCGTTACAATGAGCAGTTCTTC
J: TRBJ2-1
size: .
V: TRBV5-8
D: .

CDR3: CASGQPRSRGQGNTIYF
DNA: TGTGCTAGTGGTCAACCCCGGTCAAGGGGGCAGGGAAACACCATATATTTT
J: TRBJ1-3
size: .
V: TRBV12-5
D: TRBD1

CDR3: CASSQEGGRAVEQFF
DNA: TGTGCCAGCAGCCAAGAGGGCGGGAGGGCGGTTGAGCAGTTCTTC
J: TRBJ2-1
size: .
V: TRBV3-1/TRBV3-2
D: TRBD2

CDR3: CASSVEGVSYNEQFF
DNA: TGTGCCAGCAGCGTAGAAGGAGTTTCCTACAATGAGCAGTTCTTC
J: TRBJ2-1
size: .
V: TRBV9
D: .

CDR3: CASSPGTGDPTRPNTGELFF
DNA: TGTGCCAGTAGCCCTGGGACAGGGGATCCAACACGCCCGAACACCGGGGAGCTGTTTTTT
J: TRBJ2-2
size: .
V: TRBV19
D: TRBD1

CDR3: CARLGQGKRGDTEAFF
DNA: TGTGCCAGGCTAGGGCAGGGCAAAAGGGGTGACACTGAAGCTTTCTTT
J: TRBJ1-1
size: .
V: TRBV18
D: .

CDR3: CASREDREHYGYTF
DNA: TGTGCCAGCAGAGAGGACAGGGAACACTATGGCTACACCTTC
J: TRBJ1-2
size: few
V: TRBV27
D: TRBD1

CDR3: CASSSTGGKAFF
DNA: TGTGCCAGCAGTTCCACAGGGGGTAAAGCTTTCTTT
J: TRBJ1-1
size: .
V: TRBV6-2/TRBV6-3
D: TRBD1

CDR3: CSVEDLGPGQGAGELFF
DNA: TGCAGCGTTGAAGATCTGGGACCCGGACAGGGGGCCGGGGAGCTGTTTTTT
J: TRBJ2-2
size: .
V: TRBV29-1
D: TRBD1

CDR3: CASSPVRADSYEQYF
DNA: TGTGCCAGCAGCCCTGTCAGAGCGGACTCCTACGAGCAGTACTTC
J: TRBJ2-7
size: .
V: TRBV7-2
D: .

CDR3: CASSFGQGTYGYTF
DNA: TGTGCCAGTAGTTTCGGACAGGGTACCTATGGCTACACCTTC
J: TRBJ1-2
size: .
V: TRBV19
D: TRBD1

CDR3: CSVMTGTPPEAFF
DNA: TGCAGCGTAATGACAGGAACCCCGCCTGAAGCTTTCTTT
J: TRBJ1-1
size: .
V: TRBV29-1
D: .